The 19 T cell receptor beta chains presented below share a single source sample, sequenced in a study of graft-versus-host responses after intestinal transplantation. Irradiated, violet-dye-labeled stimulator cells, around 200,000 in number, were plated with around 200,000 CFSE-labeled responder cells. Libraries were prepared by immunoSEQ multiplex PCR; TCRdb keeps only in-frame clonotypes and omits some of them. The top ten hold more than 10% of the sample, which has over 8,000 clones, 36% seen once. The material was alloreactive CD8+ T cells from a mixed lymphocyte reaction culture, obtained before intestinal transplant. Described subset: CFSE-low proliferating T cells sorted from roughly six-day pre-transplant mixed lymphocyte reaction (GvH or HvG direction). These receptors were collected from a human patient who received an intestinal transplant.

This clone showed up just a few times. The rearrangement joins TRBV4-1 to TRBJ2-2; TRBD1 aligns across 7 bases. In germline, CDR1 is MGHRA, CDR2 YSYEKL. The length of the CDR3 is 16 residues. V lost 2 bases, J lost 3 bases, and 6 bases stayed unmatched. DNA for the CDR3: TGCGCCAGCAGCCAATACGGGACAGCAGACACCGGGGAGCTGTTTTTT. This encodes CASSQYGTADTGELFF.

This clone has just a few counts. This chain joins TRBV6-5 and TRBJ1-2; 9 bases match TRBD1. After removal of 10 bases from V and 6 bases from J, the junction contained 12 bases not matched to a gene. This CDR3 comprises 14 residues. CDR1 MNHEY and CDR2 SVGAGI come from the germline V gene. As DNA, the CDR3 is TGTGCCACCGAGCCGGGACAGGGTTTCGATGGCTACACCTTC. Its translation is CATEPGQGFDGYTF.

This clone turned up a few times. The J gene is TRBJ2-3, the V gene TRBV2; TRBD2 aligns across 11 bases. Per germline, CDR1 SNHLY and CDR2 FYNNEI. The CDR3 totals 17 residues. V lost 3 bases, J lost 3 bases, and 8 bases stayed unmatched. DNA of the CDR3: TGTGCCAGCAGTGACCCCTTACTAGCGGGAGAAACAGATACGCAGTATTTT. Protein: CASSDPLLAGETDTQYF. Filled out from reference TRBV2 and TRBJ2-3, the complete variable domain reads EPEVTQTPSHQVTQMGQEVILRCVPISNHLYFYWYRQILGQKVEFLVSFYNNEISEKSEIFDDQFSVERPDGSNFTLKIRSTKLEDSAMYFCASSDPLLAGETDTQYFGPGTRLTVL.

This sequence joins TRBV5-6 and TRBJ2-7; 8 bases map to TRBD1. This CDR3 comprises 17 residues. From germline, CDR1 is SGHDT and CDR2 YYEEEE. V lost 4 bases, J lost 0 bases, and 12 bases stayed unmatched. The CDR3 is CASSVSLWTGSSYEQYF. The CDR3 nucleotides are TGTGCCAGCAGCGTAAGCTTATGGACAGGGAGCTCCTACGAGCAGTACTTC.

Only a few counts were recorded for this clone. The chain uses TRBV18 and TRBJ1-6, with TRBD1 identical over 7 bases. Germline CDR1 KGHSH, CDR2 LQKENI. The V gene end was trimmed by 6 bases and the J gene end by 3 bases; junction bases not matched to a gene: 5. This CDR3 contains 15 residues. The CDR3 is CASSHGTVYNSPLHF. The DNA of the CDR3 is TGTGCCAGCTCCCACGGGACAGTCTATAATTCACCCCTCCACTTT.

The rearrangement uses TRBV19 and TRBJ1-2; no clear D. This CDR3 spans 11 amino acids. Germline CDR1 and CDR2: LNHDA and SQIVND (reference sequence). Trimming stripped 4 bases from V and 8 bases from J, with 8 bases between. The CDR3 loop is CASSTPVGYTF. The CDR3 DNA sequence: TGTGCCAGTAGTACCCCGGTAGGCTACACCTTC.

The chain combines TRBV23-1 with TRBJ2-5; TRBD1 is a possible D gene (6 bases). TRBV23-1 is labeled an ORF, and its function is uncertain. Trimming took 4 bases from V and 8 from J, leaving 14 bases between them. This CDR3 has 13 amino acids. The CDR3 region is CASSRARGDTQYF. In DNA form, the CDR3 reads TGCGCCAGCAGTCGGGCCAGGGGAGACACCCAGTACTTC.

V and J are TRBV5-4 and TRBJ1-1; possible D gene TRBD1, 5 bases. Trimming left V 2 bases short and J 8 bases short, with 13 bases between. Germline V gene sequence: CDR1 SGHNT, CDR2 YYREEE (reference sequence). CDR3 length: 13 amino acids. CDR3 sequence reads: CASSLGGAREAFF. In DNA, the CDR3 is TGTGCCAGCAGCTTAGGAGGGGCCCGGGAAGCTTTCTTT.

This chain uses TRBV15 with TRBJ1-5; maybe TRBD1 (6 bases). The germline V gene encodes CDR1 LNHNV and CDR2 YYDKDF (reference sequence). V gave up 5 bases and J gave up 2 bases, with 22 bases separating them. This CDR3 spans 18 amino acids. The CDR3 loop reads CATSVTSGGRMGNQPQHF. In nucleotides, the CDR3 is TGTGCCACCAGCGTAACCAGCGGGGGGCGGATGGGCAATCAGCCCCAGCATTTT.

This clone was observed a handful of times. J is TRBJ1-1 and V is TRBV6-6; D unclear. The CDR3 covers 13 residues. The germline V gene encodes CDR1 MNHNY and CDR2 SVGAGI (reference sequence). Trimming shortened V by 0 bases and J by 5 bases, and 7 bases separated the two germline ends. The CDR3 coding sequence is TGTGCCAGCAGTTACTCGATGCAGACTGAAGCTTTCTTT. Translated, it gives CASSYSMQTEAFF.

The chain uses TRBV6-1 and TRBJ2-5, with a weak D call TRBD2 (5 bases). The CDR3 spans 15 residues. V lost 4 bases and J lost 4, with 16 bases in between. Germline V lookup: CDR1 MNHNS, CDR2 SASEGT. This CDR3 reads CASSASGRGSETQYF. For the CDR3, the DNA is TGTGCCAGCAGTGCCTCGGGGAGAGGCTCAGAGACCCAGTACTTC.

The V gene is TRBV15, the J gene TRBJ2-7; D is possibly TRBD2 (5 bases). Trimming removed 5 bases from V and 5 bases from J, with 16 bases in between. CDR3 length: 14 residues. Germline CDR1 reads LNHNV; CDR2 reads YYDKDF (reference sequence). CDR3 sequence reads: CATSFAGVAHEQYF. CDR3 DNA: TGTGCCACCAGCTTTGCCGGGGTGGCCCACGAGCAGTACTTC.

CDR3 sequence reads: CASSDGTSGGNEQFF. The CDR3 DNA sequence: TGTGCCAGCAGTGACGGGACTAGCGGGGGGAATGAGCAGTTCTTC. The genes are TRBV6-4 and TRBJ2-1; TRBD2 aligns across 15 bases. The CDR3 covers 15 residues. J lost 7 bases, V lost 2 bases, and 0 bases had no gene match. Germline loops: CDR1 MRHNA, CDR2 SNTAGT.

This clone was recorded a few times. The V gene is TRBV4-1, the J gene TRBJ1-4; 8 nucleotides line up with TRBD1. The CDR3 extends over 16 amino acids. Per germline, CDR1 MGHRA and CDR2 YSYEKL. The V gene end was trimmed by 1 base and the J gene end by 7 bases; junction bases not matched to a gene: 8. The CDR3 coding sequence is TGCGCCAGCAGCCAAGTTCAGGGGACAGGAGGTGAAAAACTGTTTTTT. Protein sequence: CASSQVQGTGGEKLFF.

This clone has just a few counts. CDR3 nucleotide sequence: TGTGCCAGCAGCGAAGTCCCGGGAGGCTACAATGAGCAGTTCTTC. It is translated as CASSEVPGGYNEQFF. V and J are TRBV7-3 and TRBJ2-1, with 7 bases identical to TRBD2. The CDR3 spans 15 residues. The germline V gene encodes CDR1 SGHTA and CDR2 FQGTGA. V lost 5 bases, J lost 3 bases, and 7 bases stayed unmatched.

This clone was counted between two and nine times. The chain links TRBV6-1 to TRBJ2-7; 7 bases map to TRBD2. V was pared by 2 bases and J by 3 bases, with 4 bases of the junction left unmatched. Germline values: CDR1 MNHNS, CDR2 SASEGT. This CDR3 has 14 amino acids. The CDR3 nucleotides read TGTGCCAGCAGTGAATTCCGGGACTACTACGAGCAGTACTTC. It codes for CASSEFRDYYEQYF.

The CDR3 bases are TGTGCCAGCAGTTACTTACTTACAGGGGGACCACCCCTCCACTTT. Translation: CASSYLLTGGPPLHF. The genes are TRBV6-5 and TRBJ1-6, with 8 positions matching TRBD1. The CDR3 has 15 amino acids. The germline CDR1 and CDR2 sequences are MNHEY and SVGAGI. The V and J ends lost 1 base and 11 bases, in that order; junction bases with no gene match: 7.

This clone turned up a few times. V usage is TRBV28 and J usage is TRBJ1-5, with D possibly being TRBD1 (5 bases). V was shortened by 2 bases and J by 0 bases, with 17 bases between the two germline ends. This CDR3 is 18 amino acids long. Germline CDR1 and CDR2: MDHEN and SYDVKM. The CDR3 loop reads CASSLAGVKGYSNQPQHF. CDR3 nucleotide sequence: TGTGCCAGCAGTTTAGCGGGAGTAAAGGGGTATAGCAATCAGCCCCAGCATTTT. Full variable domain (missing parts from reference TRBV28 and TRBJ1-5): DVKVTQSSRYLVKRTGEKVFLECVQDMDHENMFWYRQDPGLGLRLIYFSYDVKMKEKGDIPEGYSVSREKKERFSLILESASTNQTSMYLCASSLAGVKGYSNQPQHFGDGTRLSIL.

The chain has TRBV9 and TRBJ2-1, with TRBD2 matching over 7 bases. CDR3 length: 15 amino acids. Germline-derived CDR1 and CDR2 are SGDLS and YYNGEE. J lost 9 bases, V lost 0 bases, and 9 bases had no gene match. For the CDR3, the DNA is TGTGCCAGCAGCGTAGGGGGACTAAGGTCGGGTGAGCAGTTCTTC. It is translated as CASSVGGLRSGEQFF.